This entry is about one T cell receptor beta chain. Its cognate antigen is unknown. Sequenced by immunoSEQ multiplex PCR; TCRdb stores in-frame clones only, minus some. This sample has more than 90,000 clones, with about three quarters found just once. V lost 8 bases and J 4 bases, leaving 15 bases between the germline ends. CDR1 is LNHDA, CDR2 SQIVND, per germline (reference sequence). The CDR3 covers 13 residues. This sample was included in a study of fetal regulatory T cell absence and autoimmunity. Study results and limitations: Compared with cord blood, pancreas showed oligoclonal TCR enrichment, some clones over 90-fold. In IPEX syndrome, oligoclonal enrichment was read as supporting prenatal antigen-driven autoimmunity in the pancreas.

Sequencing was carried out using pancreas tissue. The chain employs TRBV19 and TRBJ2-7, with TRBD1 as a possible D gene (6 bases). The clonotype comes from a male donor with IPEX syndrome. CDR3 amino acids: CASSPGHRYEQYF. DNA for the CDR3: TGTGCCAGTTCTCCGGGACACCGATACGAGCAGTACTTC.